This T cell receptor (beta chain) was found in a study of blood T cell repertoires in COVID-19. The wider study: Acute and convalescent COVID-19 samples came from the United States, Italy and Spain. In each case, the material was cDNA or gDNA derived from T cells, B-cell-depleted T cells, or PBMCs.

As regards this clone: Distinct nucleotide sequences in the sample also encode this CDR3.

V lost 8 bases, J lost 4 bases, and 2 bases stayed unmatched. The CDR3 runs 13 residues. In the original processing: Reference gene primers were amplified, and this amplification served to estimate nucleated cell counts. TCRdb's table, derived via immunoSEQ multiplex PCR, lists solely in-frame clones and lacks some. From that table come the V and J calls and clone size; the DNA was used to work out D and trimming. The repertoire holds approximately 280,000 clones, with roughly 85% as singletons. Sequencing was done on a sample of peripheral blood. V usage is TRBV12-3 or TRBV12-4 and J usage is TRBJ1-1, with 12 nucleotides matching TRBD1. This TCR came from a woman in her seventies with acute or convalescent COVID-19. CDR3 in amino acids: CASSGQGATEAFF. The CDR3 DNA sequence: TGTGCCAGCTCGGGACAGGGGGCCACTGAAGCTTTCTTT.